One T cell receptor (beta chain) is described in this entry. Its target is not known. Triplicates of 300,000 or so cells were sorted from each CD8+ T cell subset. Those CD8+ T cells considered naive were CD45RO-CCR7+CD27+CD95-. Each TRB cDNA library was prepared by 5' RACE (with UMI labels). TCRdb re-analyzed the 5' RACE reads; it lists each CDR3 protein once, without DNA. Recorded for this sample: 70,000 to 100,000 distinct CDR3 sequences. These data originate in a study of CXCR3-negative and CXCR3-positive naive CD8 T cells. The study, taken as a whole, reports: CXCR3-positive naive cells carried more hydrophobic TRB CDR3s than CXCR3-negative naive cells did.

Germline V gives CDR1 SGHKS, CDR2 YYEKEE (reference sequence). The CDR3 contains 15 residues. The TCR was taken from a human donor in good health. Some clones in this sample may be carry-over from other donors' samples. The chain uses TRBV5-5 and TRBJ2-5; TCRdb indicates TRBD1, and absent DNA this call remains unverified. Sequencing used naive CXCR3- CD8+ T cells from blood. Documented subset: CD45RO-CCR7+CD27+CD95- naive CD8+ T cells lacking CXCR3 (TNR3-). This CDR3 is CASSLAFQGEGTQYF.